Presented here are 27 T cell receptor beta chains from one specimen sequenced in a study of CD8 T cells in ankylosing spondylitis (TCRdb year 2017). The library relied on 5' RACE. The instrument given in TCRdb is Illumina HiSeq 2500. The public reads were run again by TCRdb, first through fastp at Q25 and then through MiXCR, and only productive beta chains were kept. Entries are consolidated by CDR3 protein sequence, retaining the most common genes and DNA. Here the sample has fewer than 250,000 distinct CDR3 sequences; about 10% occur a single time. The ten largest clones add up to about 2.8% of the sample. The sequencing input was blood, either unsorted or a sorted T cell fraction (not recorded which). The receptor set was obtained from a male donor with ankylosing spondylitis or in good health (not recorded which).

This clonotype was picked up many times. For the CDR3, the DNA is TGCAGCGTTGCCGCCGGGACAGGGAACACTGAAGCTTTCTTT. Residues: CSVAAGTGNTEAFF. The chain joins TRBV29-1 to TRBJ1-1; 8 bases align to TRBD1. CDR1 is SQVTM, CDR2 ANQGSEA, per germline. The CDR3 runs to 14 residues. Trimming at V came to 4 bases and at J to 1 base, leaving 5 bases not matched to a gene.

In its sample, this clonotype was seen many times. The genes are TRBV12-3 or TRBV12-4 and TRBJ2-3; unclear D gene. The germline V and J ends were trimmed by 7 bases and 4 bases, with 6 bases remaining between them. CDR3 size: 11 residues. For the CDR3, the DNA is TGTGCCAGCACTCGAGCAGATACGCAGTATTTT. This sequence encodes CASTRADTQYF.

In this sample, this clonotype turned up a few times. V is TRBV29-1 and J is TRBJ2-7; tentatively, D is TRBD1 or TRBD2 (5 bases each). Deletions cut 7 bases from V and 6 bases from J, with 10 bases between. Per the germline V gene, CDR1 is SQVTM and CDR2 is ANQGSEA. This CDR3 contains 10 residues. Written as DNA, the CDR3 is TGCAGCGCTGTGAGGGGCGAGCAGTACTTC. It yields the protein CSAVRGEQYF.

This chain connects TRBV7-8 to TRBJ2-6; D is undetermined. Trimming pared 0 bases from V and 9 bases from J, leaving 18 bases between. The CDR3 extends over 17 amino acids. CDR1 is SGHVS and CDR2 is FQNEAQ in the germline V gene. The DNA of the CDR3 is TGTGCCAGCAGCTTAGCCCCCGGAAACAGCTGGGTCAACGTCCTGACTTTC. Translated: CASSLAPGNSWVNVLTF. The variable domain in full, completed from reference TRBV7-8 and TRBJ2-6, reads GAGVSQSPRYKVAKRGQDVALRCDPISGHVSLFWYQQALGQGPEFLTYFQNEAQLDKSGLPSDRFFAERPEGSVSTLKIQRTQQEDSAVYLCASSLAPGNSWVNVLTFGAGSRLTVL.

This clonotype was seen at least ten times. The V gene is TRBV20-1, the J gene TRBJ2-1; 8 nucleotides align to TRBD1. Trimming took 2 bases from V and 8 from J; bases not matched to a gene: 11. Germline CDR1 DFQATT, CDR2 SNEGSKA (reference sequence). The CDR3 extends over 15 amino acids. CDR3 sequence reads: CSARSRTGKGDEQFF. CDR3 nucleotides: TGCAGTGCTAGATCCAGGACAGGGAAGGGTGATGAGCAGTTCTTC.

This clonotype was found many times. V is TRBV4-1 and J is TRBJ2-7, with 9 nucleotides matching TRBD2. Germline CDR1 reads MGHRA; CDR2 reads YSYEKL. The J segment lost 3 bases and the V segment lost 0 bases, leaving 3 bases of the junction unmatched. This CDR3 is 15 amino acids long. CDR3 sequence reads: CASSQEGSGSYEQYF. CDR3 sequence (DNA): TGCGCCAGCAGCCAAGAGGGTAGCGGGAGCTACGAGCAGTACTTC.

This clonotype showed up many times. CDR3 sequence reads: CASSFDGARNEQFF. The CDR3 DNA follows: TGTGCCAGCAGCTTCGATGGGGCCCGCAATGAGCAGTTCTTC. The chain combines TRBV5-6 with TRBJ2-1; maybe TRBD1 (5 bases). CDR3 length: 14 amino acids. In germline, CDR1 is SGHDT, CDR2 YYEEEE. Trimming removed 2 bases at V and 6 bases at J, with 12 bases between.

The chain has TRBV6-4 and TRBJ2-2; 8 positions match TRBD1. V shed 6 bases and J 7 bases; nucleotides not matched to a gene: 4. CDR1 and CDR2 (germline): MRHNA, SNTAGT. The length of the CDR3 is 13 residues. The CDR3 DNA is TGTGCCAGCAGACCGACAGGGGTCGGGGAGCTGTTTTTT. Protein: CASRPTGVGELFF.

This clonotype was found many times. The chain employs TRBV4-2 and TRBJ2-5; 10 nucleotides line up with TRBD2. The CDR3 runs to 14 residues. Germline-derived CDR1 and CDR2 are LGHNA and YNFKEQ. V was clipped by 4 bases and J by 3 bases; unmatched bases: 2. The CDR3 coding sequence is TGTGCCAGCAGCCTAAGCGGGGGGGAAGAGACCCAGTACTTC. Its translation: CASSLSGGEETQYF.

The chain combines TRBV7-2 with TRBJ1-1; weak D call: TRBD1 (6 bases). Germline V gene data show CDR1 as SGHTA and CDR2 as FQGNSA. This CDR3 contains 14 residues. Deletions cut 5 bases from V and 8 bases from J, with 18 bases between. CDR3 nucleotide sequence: TGTGCCAGCAGCCGAGGGGGAGGGGGAACCGAAGCTTTCTTT. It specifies CASSRGGGGTEAFF.

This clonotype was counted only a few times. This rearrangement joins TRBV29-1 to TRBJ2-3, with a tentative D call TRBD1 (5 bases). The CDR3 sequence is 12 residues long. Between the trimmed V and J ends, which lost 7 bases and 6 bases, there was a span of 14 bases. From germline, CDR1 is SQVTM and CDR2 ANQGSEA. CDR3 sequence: CSARQTRDTQYF. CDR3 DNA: TGCAGCGCGAGACAGACAAGGGATACGCAGTATTTT.

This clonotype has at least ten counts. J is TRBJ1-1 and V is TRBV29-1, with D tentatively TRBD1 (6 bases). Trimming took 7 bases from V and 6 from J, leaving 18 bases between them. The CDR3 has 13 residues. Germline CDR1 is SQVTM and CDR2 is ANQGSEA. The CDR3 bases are TGCAGCGGCGCCAGGGGCCGAGGCGCTGAAGCTTTCTTT. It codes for CSGARGRGAEAFF.

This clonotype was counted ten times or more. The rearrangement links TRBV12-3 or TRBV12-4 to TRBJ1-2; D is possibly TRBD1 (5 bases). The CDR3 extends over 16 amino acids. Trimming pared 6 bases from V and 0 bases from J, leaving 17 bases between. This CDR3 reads CASSLRTRVPNYGYTF. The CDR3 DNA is TGTGCCAGCAGCCTAAGGACAAGGGTCCCTAACTATGGCTACACCTTC.

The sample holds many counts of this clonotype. DNA for the CDR3: TGCAGTGCTAGAGTACCGGGAGTGTTTTACAATGAGCAGTTCTTC. Translated, it gives CSARVPGVFYNEQFF. The chain is built from TRBV20-1 and TRBJ2-1; maybe TRBD2 (6 bases). The germline CDR1 and CDR2 sequences are DFQATT and SNEGSKA (reference sequence). This CDR3 comprises 15 residues. Trimming stripped 1 base from V and 4 bases from J, with 14 bases between.

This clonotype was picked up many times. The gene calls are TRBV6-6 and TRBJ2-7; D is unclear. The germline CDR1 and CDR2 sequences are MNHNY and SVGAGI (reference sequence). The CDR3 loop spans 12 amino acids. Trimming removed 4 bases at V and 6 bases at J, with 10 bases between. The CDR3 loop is CASSFDEGEQYF. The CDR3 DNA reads TGTGCCAGCAGTTTCGACGAAGGCGAGCAGTACTTC.

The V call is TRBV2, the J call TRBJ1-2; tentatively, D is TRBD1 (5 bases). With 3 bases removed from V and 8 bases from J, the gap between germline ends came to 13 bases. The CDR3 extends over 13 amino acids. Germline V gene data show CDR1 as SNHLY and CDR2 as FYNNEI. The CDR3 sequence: CASSDREDKGYTF. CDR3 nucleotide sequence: TGTGCCAGCAGTGACAGGGAAGATAAAGGCTACACCTTC.

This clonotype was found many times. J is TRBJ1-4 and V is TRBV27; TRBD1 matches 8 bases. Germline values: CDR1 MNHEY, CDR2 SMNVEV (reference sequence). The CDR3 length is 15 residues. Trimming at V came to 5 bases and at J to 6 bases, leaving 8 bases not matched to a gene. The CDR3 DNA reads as TGTGCCAGCAGTCCACTGGACAGGGAAGATGAAAAACTGTTTTTT. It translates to CASSPLDREDEKLFF.

The CDR3 loop is CASSPRGAHYGYTF. The CDR3 DNA is TGTGCCAGCAGCCCACGGGGGGCCCACTATGGCTACACCTTC. The chain links TRBV7-9 to TRBJ1-2, with D perhaps TRBD1 (6 bases). V was pared by 5 bases and J by 3 bases, with 13 bases between. Germline V gives CDR1 SEHNR, CDR2 FQNEAQ (reference sequence). The CDR3 loop spans 14 amino acids.

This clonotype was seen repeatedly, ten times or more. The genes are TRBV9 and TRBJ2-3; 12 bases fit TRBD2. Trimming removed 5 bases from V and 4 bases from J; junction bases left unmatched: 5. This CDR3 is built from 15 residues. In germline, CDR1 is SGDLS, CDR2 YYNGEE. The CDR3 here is CASSLAGGNADTQYF. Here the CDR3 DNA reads TGTGCCAGCAGTCTAGCGGGGGGGAACGCAGATACGCAGTATTTT.

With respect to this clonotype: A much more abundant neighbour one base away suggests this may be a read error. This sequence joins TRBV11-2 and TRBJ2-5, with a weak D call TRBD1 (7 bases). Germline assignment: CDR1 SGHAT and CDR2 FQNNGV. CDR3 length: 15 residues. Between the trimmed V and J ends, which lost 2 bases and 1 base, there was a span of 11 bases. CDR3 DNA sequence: TGTGCCAGCAGCTTACAGGGGGGAGTCCAAGAGACCCAGTACTTC. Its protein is CASSLQGGVQETQYF.

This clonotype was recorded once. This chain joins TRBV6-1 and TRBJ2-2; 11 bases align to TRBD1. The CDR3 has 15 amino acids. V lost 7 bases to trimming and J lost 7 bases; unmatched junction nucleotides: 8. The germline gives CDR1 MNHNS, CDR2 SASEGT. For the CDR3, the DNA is TGTGCCAGCAAGCACCGGGACAGGGGGGTCGGGGAGCTGTTTTTT. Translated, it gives CASKHRDRGVGELFF.

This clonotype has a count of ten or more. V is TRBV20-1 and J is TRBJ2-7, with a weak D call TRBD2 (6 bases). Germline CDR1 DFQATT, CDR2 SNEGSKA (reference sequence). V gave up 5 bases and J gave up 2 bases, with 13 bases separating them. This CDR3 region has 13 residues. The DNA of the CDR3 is TGCAGTGCTTCGGGACTCCGAACCTACGAGCAGTACTTC. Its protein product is CSASGLRTYEQYF.

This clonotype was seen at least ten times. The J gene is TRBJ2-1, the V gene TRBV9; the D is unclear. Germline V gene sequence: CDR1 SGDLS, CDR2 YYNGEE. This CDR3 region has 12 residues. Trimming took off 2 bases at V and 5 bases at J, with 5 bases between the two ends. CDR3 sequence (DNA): TGTGCCAGCAGCGTCACTCACAATGAGCAGTTCTTC. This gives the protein CASSVTHNEQFF.

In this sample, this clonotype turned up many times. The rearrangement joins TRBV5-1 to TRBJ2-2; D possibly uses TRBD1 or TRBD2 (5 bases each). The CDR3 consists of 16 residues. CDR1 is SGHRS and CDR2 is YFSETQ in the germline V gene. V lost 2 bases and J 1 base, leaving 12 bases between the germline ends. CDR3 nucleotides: TGCGCCAGCAGCTTTCAATCGGGGCTGAACACCGGGGAGCTGTTTTTT. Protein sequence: CASSFQSGLNTGELFF.

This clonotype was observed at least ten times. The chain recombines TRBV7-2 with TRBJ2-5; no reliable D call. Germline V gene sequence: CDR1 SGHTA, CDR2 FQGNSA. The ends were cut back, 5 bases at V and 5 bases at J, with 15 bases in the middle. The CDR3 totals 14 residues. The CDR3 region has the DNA TGTGCCAGCAGCCCCCCCAGTCAAGGGGAGACCCAGTACTTC. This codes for CASSPPSQGETQYF.

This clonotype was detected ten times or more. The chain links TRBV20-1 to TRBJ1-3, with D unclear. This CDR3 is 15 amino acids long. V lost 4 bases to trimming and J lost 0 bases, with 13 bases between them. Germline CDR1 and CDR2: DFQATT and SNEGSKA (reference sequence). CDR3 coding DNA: TGCAGTGCTACCCTTTTCGGGAGCTCTGGAAACACCATATATTTT. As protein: CSATLFGSSGNTIYF.

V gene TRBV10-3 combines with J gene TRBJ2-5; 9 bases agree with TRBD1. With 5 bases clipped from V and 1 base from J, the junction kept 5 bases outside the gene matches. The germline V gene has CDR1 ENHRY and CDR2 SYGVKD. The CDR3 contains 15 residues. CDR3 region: CAISTGQGLQETQYF. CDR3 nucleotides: TGTGCCATCAGTACCGGACAGGGGCTCCAAGAGACCCAGTACTTC.